Shown below are 16 T cell receptor beta chains from a single sample sequenced in a study of breast tumors, draining lymph nodes, adjacent tissues. A single record per CDR3 protein comes from TCRdb applying MiXCR to the multiplex PCR reads. The sample includes tens of thousands of distinct CDR3 sequences, roughly 36% of them seen just once. The sample taken for sequencing was breast tumor tissue. The receptors come from a female donor with breast cancer. Some clones in this sample may be carry-over from other donors' samples.

As regards this clonotype: The missing conserved phenylalanine or tryptophan at the end of this CDR3 makes a read error likely. The gene calls are TRBV5-4 and TRBJ1-6, with TRBD1 identical over 7 bases. CDR1 and CDR2 (germline): SGHNT, YYREEE (reference sequence). Trimming at V came to 4 bases and at J to 7 bases, leaving 8 bases not matched to a gene. The length of the CDR3 is 15 residues. The CDR3 loop is CASSPRQGANSPLHL. The CDR3 DNA is TGTGCCAGCAGCCCACGACAGGGCGCAAATTCACCCCTCCACCTT.

This chain uses TRBV4-1 with TRBJ2-7; 13 bases agree with TRBD2. Losses at the gene ends were 2 bases for V and 6 bases for J; bases not matched to a gene: 4. The germline CDR1 and CDR2 sequences are MGHRA and YSYEKL. The CDR3 covers 15 residues. CDR3 nucleotides: TGCGCCAGCAGCCAAACCGGGACTAGCGGGACCGAGCAGTACTTC. It is translated as CASSQTGTSGTEQYF.

This clonotype occurred many times. The rearrangement joins TRBV10-2 to TRBJ2-1; no definite D call. The CDR3 is 13 amino acids. Germline V gene data show CDR1 as WSHSY and CDR2 as SAAADI. With 3 bases removed from V and 12 bases from J, the gap between germline ends came to 15 bases. This chain's CDR3 is CASSDPGRVAQFF. In DNA form, the CDR3 reads TGCGCCAGCAGTGATCCGGGCCGGGTGGCGCAGTTCTTC.

As regards this clonotype: This may stem from a read error, because a much larger clone lies one nucleotide away. The J gene is TRBJ2-1, the V gene TRBV6-5; D is uncertain. CDR1 MNHEY and CDR2 SVGAGI come from the germline V gene. This CDR3 comprises 16 residues. V lost 4 bases, J lost 0 bases, and 13 bases lay in between. The chain's CDR3 is CASSCALTSSYNEQFF. The CDR3 DNA reads TGTGCCAGCAGTTGCGCCCTCACAAGCTCCTACAATGAGCAGTTCTTC.

The CDR3 is CASSSQTTSGRATDTQYF. As DNA, the CDR3 is TGTGCCAGCAGTTCTCAAACTACTAGCGGGAGGGCCACAGATACGCAGTATTTT. The chain uses TRBV6-2 or TRBV6-3 and TRBJ2-3; TRBD2 matches 13 bases. The V gene end was trimmed by 4 bases and the J gene end by 2 bases; junction bases not matched to a gene: 9. CDR1 is MNHEY and CDR2 is SVGEGT in the germline V gene. CDR3 length: 18 residues.

In its sample, this clonotype was seen once. The rearrangement links TRBV6-1 to TRBJ1-1, with TRBD1 identical over 8 bases. Germline CDR1 and CDR2: MNHNS and SASEGT. The CDR3 has 12 amino acids. J gave up 6 bases and V 6 bases, and 3 bases lay outside the gene matches. The CDR3 region is CASRDRGPEAFF. CDR3 nucleotides: TGTGCCAGCAGAGACAGGGGCCCTGAAGCTTTCTTT.

This clonotype was observed many times. The genes are TRBV19 and TRBJ2-3; the D is unclear. The CDR3 loop spans 14 amino acids. V was clipped by 4 bases and J by 0 bases, with 8 bases between them. Per germline, CDR1 LNHDA and CDR2 SQIVND (reference sequence). The CDR3 DNA follows: TGTGCCAGTAGTACCCGTGGCAGCACAGATACGCAGTATTTT. Protein sequence: CASSTRGSTDTQYF.

This clonotype appeared many times. The chain carries TRBV20-1 and TRBJ2-6; 10 bases align to TRBD1. The V and J ends lost 0 bases and 0 bases, in that order; junction bases with no gene match: 5. Germline V gene sequence: CDR1 DFQATT, CDR2 SNEGSKA (reference sequence). The CDR3 extends over 18 amino acids. CDR3 amino acids: CSARDRGQGSSGANVLTF. The CDR3 DNA is TGCAGTGCTAGAGATAGGGGACAGGGGTCCTCTGGGGCCAACGTCCTGACTTTC.

This clonotype turned up a few times. A much larger clone lies a single base off, so this may be a read error. This chain uses TRBV9 with TRBJ2-3, with 14 bases aligning to TRBD2. V was clipped by 6 bases and J by 2 bases; unmatched bases: 8. This CDR3 has 17 amino acids. Germline V CDR1 and CDR2: SGDLS, YYNGEE. In DNA form, the CDR3 reads TGTGCCAGCAACGATGGGACTAGCGGGGGCTTCACAGATACGCAGTATTTT. Translating it yields CASNDGTSGGFTDTQYF.

This clonotype was seen ten or more times. V gene TRBV5-5 combines with J gene TRBJ1-6; D not certain. CDR3 length: 16 amino acids. Looked up from germline, CDR1 is SGHKS and CDR2 is YYEKEE (reference sequence). The germline V and J ends were trimmed by 4 bases and 0 bases, with 11 bases remaining between them. CDR3: CASSPTLSSYNSPLHF. CDR3 sequence (DNA): TGTGCCAGCAGCCCGACCCTCAGCTCCTATAATTCACCCCTCCACTTT.

At least ten counts were recorded for this clonotype. V is TRBV14 and J is TRBJ1-2; D gene uncertain. Germline values: CDR1 SGHDN, CDR2 FVKESK. CDR3 size: 14 residues. Trimming shortened V by 0 bases and J by 10 bases, and 15 bases separated the two germline ends. CDR3 sequence reads: CASSQEPRLSTYTF. CDR3 bases: TGTGCCAGCAGCCAAGAACCCCGGCTCAGCACCTACACCTTC.

This sequence joins TRBV7-9 and TRBJ2-2, with D possibly TRBD2 on 6 matching bases. This CDR3 has 15 residues. CDR1 SEHNR and CDR2 FQNEAQ come from the germline V gene (reference sequence). Trimming removed 3 bases from V and 4 bases from J, with 12 bases in between. Here the CDR3 DNA reads TGTGCCAGCAGCTTGGAGGGAGGAAGCACCGGGGAGCTGTTTTTT. This encodes CASSLEGGSTGELFF.

Worth noting for this clonotype: The junction shows a germline mismatch at one end, possibly a read error. J is TRBJ1-4 and V is TRBV7-2, with TRBD1 matching over 10 bases. Germline assignment: CDR1 SGHTA and CDR2 FQGNSA. The CDR3 contains 19 residues. This CDR3 is CAGSASTGTGVVSGEKLFF. The CDR3 DNA reads as TGTGCCGGCAGCGCTTCCACCGGGACAGGGGTTGTTTCAGGAGAAAAACTGTTTTTT.

This clonotype was recorded a few times. This chain joins TRBV18 and TRBJ2-7, with TRBD2 identical over 9 bases. V lost 1 base to trimming and J lost 2 bases; unmatched junction nucleotides: 3. Germline CDR1 is KGHSH and CDR2 is LQKENI. There are 15 residues in the CDR3. Written as DNA, the CDR3 is TGTGCCAGCTCACCACGGCGGGGGGGGGCCTACGAGCAGTACTTC. It encodes CASSPRRGGAYEQYF.

Many counts were recorded for this clonotype. The chain carries TRBV7-2 and TRBJ2-7; 7 nucleotides agree with TRBD1. CDR1 and CDR2 from the germline V gene are SGHTA and FQGNSA. The length of the CDR3 is 15 residues. The J segment lost 0 bases and the V segment lost 3 bases, leaving 5 bases of the junction unmatched. The CDR3 is CASSLADRYSYEQYF. CDR3 nucleotides: TGTGCCAGCAGCTTGGCGGACAGGTACTCCTACGAGCAGTACTTC.

This clonotype was observed at least ten times. V is TRBV7-9 and J is TRBJ2-1; 8 bases agree with TRBD2. The CDR3 length is 12 residues. Per the germline V gene, CDR1 is SEHNR and CDR2 is FQNEAQ (reference sequence). The V gene end was trimmed by 4 bases and the J gene end by 7 bases; junction bases not matched to a gene: 0. CDR3 sequence: CASSSGGNEQFF. The CDR3 nucleotides are TGTGCCAGCAGCTCGGGGGGGAATGAGCAGTTCTTC. The complete variable domain, with remaining parts taken from reference TRBV7-9 and TRBJ2-1, reads DTGVSQNPRHKITKRGQNVTFRCDPISEHNRLYWYRQTLGQGPEFLTYFQNEAQLEKSRLLSDRFSAERPKGSFSTLEIQRTEQGDSAMYLCASSSGGNEQFFGPGTRLTVL.